The text below deals with one T cell receptor beta chain. This record belongs to a study of blood T cell repertoires in COVID-19. Study-level information: COVID-19 samples collected from the United States, Italy and Spain covered acute and convalescent phases.

Trimming removed 3 bases at V and 0 bases at J, with 10 bases between. CDR1 is SNHLY and CDR2 is FYNNEI in the germline V gene. This CDR3 has 15 residues. Under the authors' procedure: Using reference gene primer amplification, nucleated cell counts were estimated. Clones were sequenced by immunoSEQ multiplex PCR, and TCRdb holds only the in-frame ones, with some missing. Clone size and the V and J calls come from that table; the DNA yielded D and trimming. Found here are 150,000 to 200,000 clones, about 88% of them singletons; the top ten hold 4% to 5%. The sequenced sample was peripheral blood. The source is a human donor in a cohort sampled during active COVID-19. J is TRBJ2-3 and V is TRBV2, with TRBD2 as a possible D gene (5 bases). The CDR3 loop is CASSETIKSTDTQYF. DNA for the CDR3: TGTGCCAGCAGTGAGACTATCAAGAGCACAGATACGCAGTATTTT.